The T cell receptor (beta chain) under discussion was sequenced for a study of Ad26.COV2.S vaccination and SARS-CoV-2 variants. The wider study: By the intramuscular route, Ad26.COV2.S was given once, or twice 56 days apart.

Here immunoSEQ multiplex PCR was the method, and the copy in TCRdb shows in-frame clones only, minus some. The sample has just under 250,000 clones, 88% seen once. This CDR3 has 16 amino acids. V was pared by 3 bases and J by 2 bases, with 14 bases between. Per the germline V gene, CDR1 is LNHDA and CDR2 is SQIVND (reference sequence). The treatment was: around 19 received Ad26.COV2.S at low or high dose, single or two shots; five or six received placebo; per-sample allocation not given. Samples analyzed were those drawn on day 63 after the first vaccine or placebo injection. This sample comprised peripheral blood, obtained in a trial of Ad26.COV2.S vaccine versus placebo. The receptor was isolated from a person aged 18-60 years who received the Ad26.COV2.S COVID-19 vaccine or a placebo. The V gene is TRBV19, the J gene TRBJ1-3; D is unresolved. CDR3 coding DNA: TGTGCCAGTAGTATTAGCCGGAGGAGCGCTGGAAACACCATATATTTT. Its translation: CASSISRRSAGNTIYF.